This TCR beta chain was profiled in a study of Ad26.COV2.S vaccination and SARS-CoV-2 variants. Study-wide background: The donor belonged to the COV1001 Ad26.COV2.S trial arm. By the intramuscular route, Ad26.COV2.S was given once, or twice 56 days apart. Points from the study as a whole: The TCR breadth and depth analyses may have understated or missed part of the total T cell responses.

V lost 3 bases, J lost 5 bases, and 4 bases stayed unmatched. This CDR3 has 13 amino acids. From germline, CDR1 is KGHSH and CDR2 LQKENI. Using immunoSEQ multiplex PCR, the repertoire was profiled, and TCRdb retains in-frame clones only, with some absent. Found here are about 400,000 clones, about four fifths of them singletons; the top ten hold around 7%. For this clone: Its antigen is still unknown.

The sample's treatment: approximately 18 received Ad26.COV2.S at low or high dose, single or two shots; about 5 received placebo; per-sample allocation not given. Collection of samples fell on day 63 after the first vaccine or placebo injection. Expressing Wuhan-strain SARS-CoV-2 spike, an Ad26 vector served as the vaccine. This clonotype was sampled from a person aged 18 to 59 who received the Ad26.COV2.S COVID-19 vaccine or a placebo. The sample consisted of peripheral blood, taken in a trial of Ad26.COV2.S vaccine versus placebo. The chain has TRBV18 and TRBJ2-7; 7 positions match TRBD1. The CDR3 loop is CASSPYGTDEQYF. The CDR3 DNA reads as TGTGCCAGCTCACCTTACGGGACAGACGAGCAGTACTTC. Variable domain in full (rest from reference TRBV18 and TRBJ2-7): NAGVMQNPRHLVRRRGQEARLRCSPMKGHSHVYWYRQLPEEGLKFMVYLQKENIIDESGMPKERFSAEFPKEGPSILRIQQVVRGDSAAYFCASSPYGTDEQYFGPGTRLTVT.